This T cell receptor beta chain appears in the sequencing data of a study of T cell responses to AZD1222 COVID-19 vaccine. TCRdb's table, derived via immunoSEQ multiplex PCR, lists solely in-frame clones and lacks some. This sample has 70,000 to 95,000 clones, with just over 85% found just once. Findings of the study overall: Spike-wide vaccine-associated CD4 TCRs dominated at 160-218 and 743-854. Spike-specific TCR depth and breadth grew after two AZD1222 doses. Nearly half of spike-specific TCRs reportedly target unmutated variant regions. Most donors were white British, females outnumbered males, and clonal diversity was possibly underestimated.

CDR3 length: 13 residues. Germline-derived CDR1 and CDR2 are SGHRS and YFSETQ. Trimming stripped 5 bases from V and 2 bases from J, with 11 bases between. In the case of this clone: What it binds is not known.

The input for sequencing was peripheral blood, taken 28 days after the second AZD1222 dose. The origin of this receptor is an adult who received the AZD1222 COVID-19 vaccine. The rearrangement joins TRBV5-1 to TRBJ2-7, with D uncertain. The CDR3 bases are TGCGCCAGCAGTTCAGCCCCCACCTACGAGCAGTACTTC. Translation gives CASSSAPTYEQYF.